Listed below are T cell receptor beta chains from one sample, sequenced in a study of vaccination and CD4 T cells after COVID-19. One entry per CDR3 protein results from TCRdb running MiXCR on the PCR reads. The repertoire holds 13,000 to 15,000 distinct CDR3 sequences, with about 30% as singletons. These receptors' antigens are unknown. The sequenced sample consisted of cultured CD4+ T cells from blood. The receptor set was obtained from a human donor with COVID-19. The CDR3 runs from the conserved cysteine through the conserved F or W. A D gene is named only where the DNA matches it firmly. Rows may omit the clone size; those that give it use once, few, many or a size class.

d_call | v_call | clone_size | cdr3_aa
NA | TRBV12-3/TRBV12-4 | NA | CASSLFNPTYTF
NA | TRBV20-1 | few | CSASQKLGVEAFF
NA | TRBV7-8 | NA | CASSLDRGKLFF
TRBD1 | TRBV7-9 | NA | CASSLERGQGAYGYTF
TRBD1 | TRBV6-1 | NA | CASTGTGVNQPQHF
NA | TRBV7-2 | few | CASSEGLGNTIYF
NA | TRBV5-6 | NA | CASSISVGETNQPQHF
TRBD1 | TRBV28 | NA | CASSLGQGVYQPQHF
NA | TRBV20-1 | few | CSVPPQSNEKLFF
NA | TRBV4-3 | few | CASSQDHRENYGYTF
NA | TRBV6-1 | NA | CASSDGEGNTGELFF
TRBD2 | TRBV7-8 | NA | CASSPGTSGGSYNEQFF
NA | TRBV19 | NA | CASSIRTQNTEAFF
NA | TRBV2 | NA | CASSVLGVETQYF
TRBD1 | TRBV7-2 | NA | CASSLAGRGLRGNTIYF
TRBD2 | TRBV7-2 | NA | CASSLVGSGGNYEQYF
TRBD1 | TRBV12-3/TRBV12-4 | NA | CASTPRGQGAENEQFF
TRBD1 | TRBV6-1 | NA | CASSESQGGPYSNQPQHF
NA | TRBV19 | few | CASSWRGAEAFF
NA | TRBV15 | few | CATSRAGPGNTEAFF
TRBD1 | TRBV12-3/TRBV12-4 | few | CASSYGQGWTGELFF
TRBD2 | TRBV10-2 | few | CASSDRAFGLAGDYEQYF
TRBD1 | TRBV6-2/TRBV6-3 | NA | CASRAGQGAYGYTF
TRBD2 | TRBV20-1 | few | CSARAPGTGGKNIQYF
NA | TRBV5-1 | NA | CASYMTSAVGETQYF
NA | TRBV10-2 | NA | CASTEQLRYGYTF
NA | TRBV20-1 | NA | CSARGAGEVTYEQYF
NA | TRBV15 | few | CATSRGGAGFNRQYF
NA | TRBV5-4 | NA | CASSLRAGLYNEQFF